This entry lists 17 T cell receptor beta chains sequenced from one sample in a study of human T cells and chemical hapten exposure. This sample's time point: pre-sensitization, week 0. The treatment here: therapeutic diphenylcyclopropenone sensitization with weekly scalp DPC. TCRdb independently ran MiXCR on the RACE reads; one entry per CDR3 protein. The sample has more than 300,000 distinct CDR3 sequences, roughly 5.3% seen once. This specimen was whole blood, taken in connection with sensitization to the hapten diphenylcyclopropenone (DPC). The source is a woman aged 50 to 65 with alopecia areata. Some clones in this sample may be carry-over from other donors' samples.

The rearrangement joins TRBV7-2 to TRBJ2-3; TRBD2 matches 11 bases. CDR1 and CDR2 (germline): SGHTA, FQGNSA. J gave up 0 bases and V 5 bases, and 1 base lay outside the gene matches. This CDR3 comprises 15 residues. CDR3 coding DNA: TGTGCCAGCAGCACTAGCGGGGGAAGCACAGATACGCAGTATTTT. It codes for CASSTSGGSTDTQYF.

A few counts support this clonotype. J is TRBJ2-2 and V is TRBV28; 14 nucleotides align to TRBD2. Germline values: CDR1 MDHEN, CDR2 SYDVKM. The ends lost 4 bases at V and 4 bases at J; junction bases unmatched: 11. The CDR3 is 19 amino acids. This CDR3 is CASSSPWGTSGSITGELFF. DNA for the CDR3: TGTGCCAGCAGTTCTCCTTGGGGGACTAGCGGGAGTATCACCGGGGAGCTGTTTTTT.

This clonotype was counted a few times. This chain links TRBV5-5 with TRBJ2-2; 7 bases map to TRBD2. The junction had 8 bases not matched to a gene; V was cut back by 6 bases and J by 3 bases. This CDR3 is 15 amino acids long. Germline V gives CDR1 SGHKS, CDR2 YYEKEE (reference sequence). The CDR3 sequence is CASTPLGGDTGELFF. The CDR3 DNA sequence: TGTGCCAGCACCCCATTGGGGGGGGACACCGGGGAGCTGTTTTTT.

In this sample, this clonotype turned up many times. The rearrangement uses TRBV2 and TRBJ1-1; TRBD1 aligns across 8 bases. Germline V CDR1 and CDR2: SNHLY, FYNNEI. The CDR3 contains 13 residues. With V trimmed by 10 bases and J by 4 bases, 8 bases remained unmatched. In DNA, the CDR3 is TGTGCCATAGACAGGGGAGGGGGCACTGAAGCTTTCTTT. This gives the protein CAIDRGGGTEAFF.

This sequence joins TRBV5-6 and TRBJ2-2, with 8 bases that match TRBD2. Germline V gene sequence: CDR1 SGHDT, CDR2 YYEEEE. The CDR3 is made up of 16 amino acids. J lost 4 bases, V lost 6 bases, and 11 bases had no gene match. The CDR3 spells CASNFLSGIGTGELFF. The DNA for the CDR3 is TGTGCCAGCAACTTCCTTAGCGGGATAGGCACCGGGGAGCTGTTTTTT. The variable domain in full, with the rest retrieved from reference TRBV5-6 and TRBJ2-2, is DAGVTQSPTHLIKTRGQQVTLRCSPKSGHDTVSWYQQALGQGPQFIFQYYEEEERQRGNFPDRFSGHQFPNYSSELNVNALLLGDSALYLCASNFLSGIGTGELFFGEGSRLTVL.

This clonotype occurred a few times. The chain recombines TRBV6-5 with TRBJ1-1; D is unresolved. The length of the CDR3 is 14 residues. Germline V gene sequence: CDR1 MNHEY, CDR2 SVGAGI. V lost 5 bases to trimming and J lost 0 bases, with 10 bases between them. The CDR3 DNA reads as TGTGCCAGCAGTCATAGGACGGTGAACACTGAAGCTTTCTTT. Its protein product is CASSHRTVNTEAFF.

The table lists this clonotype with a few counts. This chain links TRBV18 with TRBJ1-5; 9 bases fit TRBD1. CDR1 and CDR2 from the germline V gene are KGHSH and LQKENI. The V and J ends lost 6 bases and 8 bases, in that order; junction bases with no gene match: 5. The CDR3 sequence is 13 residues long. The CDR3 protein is CASSSGQGKPQHF. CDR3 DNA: TGTGCCAGCTCGTCAGGACAGGGGAAGCCCCAGCATTTT.

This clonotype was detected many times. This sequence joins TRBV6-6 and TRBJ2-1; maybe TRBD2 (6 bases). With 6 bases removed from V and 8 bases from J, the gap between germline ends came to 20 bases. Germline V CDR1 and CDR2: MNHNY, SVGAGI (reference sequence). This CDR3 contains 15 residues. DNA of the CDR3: TGTGCCAGCAGCTCTTTTGGCGCTAGCGAGTATGAGCAGTTCTTC. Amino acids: CASSSFGASEYEQFF.

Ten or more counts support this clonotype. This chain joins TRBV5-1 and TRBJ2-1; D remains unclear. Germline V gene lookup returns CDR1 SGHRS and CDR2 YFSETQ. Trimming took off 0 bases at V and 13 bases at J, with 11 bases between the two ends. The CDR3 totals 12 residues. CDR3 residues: CASSLGLMEQFF. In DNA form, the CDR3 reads TGCGCCAGCAGCTTGGGTTTGATGGAACAGTTCTTC.

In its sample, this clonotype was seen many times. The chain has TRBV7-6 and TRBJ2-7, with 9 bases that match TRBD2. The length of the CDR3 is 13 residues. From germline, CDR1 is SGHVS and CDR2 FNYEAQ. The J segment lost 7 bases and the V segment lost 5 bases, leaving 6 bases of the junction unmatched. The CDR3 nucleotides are TGTGCCAGCAGCAGCTTAGCGGGGGCTGAGCAGTACTTC. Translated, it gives CASSSLAGAEQYF.

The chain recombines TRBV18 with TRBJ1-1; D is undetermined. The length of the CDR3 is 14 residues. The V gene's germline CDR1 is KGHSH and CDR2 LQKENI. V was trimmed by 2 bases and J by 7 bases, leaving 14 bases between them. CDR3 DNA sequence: TGTGCCAGCTCACCAGTGTCTGGAATAAATGAAGCTTTCTTT. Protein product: CASSPVSGINEAFF.

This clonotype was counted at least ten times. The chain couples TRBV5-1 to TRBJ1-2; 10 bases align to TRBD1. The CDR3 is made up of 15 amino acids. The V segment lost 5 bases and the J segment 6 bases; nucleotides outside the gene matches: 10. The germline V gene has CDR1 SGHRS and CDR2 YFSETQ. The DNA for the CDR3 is TGCGCCAGCAGAGAAGGCACCGGGACAGGGGATGGCTACACCTTC. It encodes CASREGTGTGDGYTF. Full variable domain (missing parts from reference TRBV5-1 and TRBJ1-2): KAGVTQTPRYLIKTRGQQVTLSCSPISGHRSVSWYQQTPGQGLQFLFEYFSETQRNKGNFPGRFSGRQFSNSRSEMNVSTLELGDSALYLCASREGTGTGDGYTFGSGTRLTVV.

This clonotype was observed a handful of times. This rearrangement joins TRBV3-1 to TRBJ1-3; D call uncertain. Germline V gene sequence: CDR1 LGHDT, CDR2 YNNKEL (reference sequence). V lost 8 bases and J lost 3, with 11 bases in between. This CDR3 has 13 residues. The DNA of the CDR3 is TGTGCCAGCGAATATCAAGGTGGAAACACCATATATTTT. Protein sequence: CASEYQGGNTIYF.

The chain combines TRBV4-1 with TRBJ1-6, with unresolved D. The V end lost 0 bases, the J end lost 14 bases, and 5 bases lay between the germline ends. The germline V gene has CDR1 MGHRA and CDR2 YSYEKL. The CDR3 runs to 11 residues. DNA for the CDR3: TGCGCCAGCAGCCAAGAACGGGCCCTCCACTTT. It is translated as CASSQERALHF.

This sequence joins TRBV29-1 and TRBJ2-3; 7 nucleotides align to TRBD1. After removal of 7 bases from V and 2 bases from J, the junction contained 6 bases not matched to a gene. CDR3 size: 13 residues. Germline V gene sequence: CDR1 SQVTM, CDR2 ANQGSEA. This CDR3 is CSAVGTATDTQYF. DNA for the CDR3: TGCAGCGCCGTGGGGACAGCCACAGATACGCAGTATTTT.

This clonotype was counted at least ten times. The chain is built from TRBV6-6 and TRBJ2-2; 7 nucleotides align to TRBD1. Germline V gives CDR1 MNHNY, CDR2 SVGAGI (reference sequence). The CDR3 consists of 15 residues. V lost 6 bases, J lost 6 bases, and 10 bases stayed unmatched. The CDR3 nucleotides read TGTGCCAGCAGCCGCACAGGGGTAGGGGCCGGGGAGCTGTTTTTT. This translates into CASSRTGVGAGELFF.

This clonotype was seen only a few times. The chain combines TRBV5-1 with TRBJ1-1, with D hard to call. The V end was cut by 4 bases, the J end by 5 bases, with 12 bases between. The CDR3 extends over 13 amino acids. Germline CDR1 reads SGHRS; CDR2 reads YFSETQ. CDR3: CASSVRTDTEAFF. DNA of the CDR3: TGCGCCAGCAGCGTCCGGACTGATACTGAAGCTTTCTTT.